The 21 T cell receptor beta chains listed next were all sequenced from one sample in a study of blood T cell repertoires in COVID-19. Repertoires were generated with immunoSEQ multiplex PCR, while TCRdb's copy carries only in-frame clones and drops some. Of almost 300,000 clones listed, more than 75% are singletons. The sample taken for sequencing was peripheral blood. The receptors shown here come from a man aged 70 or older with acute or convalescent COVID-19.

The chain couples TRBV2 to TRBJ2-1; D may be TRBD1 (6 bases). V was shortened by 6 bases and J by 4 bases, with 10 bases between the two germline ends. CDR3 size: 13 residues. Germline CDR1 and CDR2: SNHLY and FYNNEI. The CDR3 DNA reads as TGTGCCAGCAGGGGACAACTTTACAATGAGCAGTTCTTC. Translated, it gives CASRGQLYNEQFF.

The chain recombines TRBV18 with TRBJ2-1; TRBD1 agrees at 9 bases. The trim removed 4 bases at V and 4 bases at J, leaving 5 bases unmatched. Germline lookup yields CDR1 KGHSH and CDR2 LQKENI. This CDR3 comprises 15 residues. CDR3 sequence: CASSLRDRDYNEQFF. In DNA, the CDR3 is TGTGCCAGCTCACTCCGGGACAGGGATTACAATGAGCAGTTCTTC. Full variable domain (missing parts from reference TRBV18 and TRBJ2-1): NAGVMQNPRHLVRRRGQEARLRCSPMKGHSHVYWYRQLPEEGLKFMVYLQKENIIDESGMPKERFSAEFPKEGPSILRIQQVVRGDSAAYFCASSLRDRDYNEQFFGPGTRLTVL.

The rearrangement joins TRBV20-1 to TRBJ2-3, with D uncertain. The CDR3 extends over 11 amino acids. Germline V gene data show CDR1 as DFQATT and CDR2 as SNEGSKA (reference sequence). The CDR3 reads CRVPLADTQYF. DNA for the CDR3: TGCAGGGTTCCCTTAGCAGATACGCAGTATTTT.

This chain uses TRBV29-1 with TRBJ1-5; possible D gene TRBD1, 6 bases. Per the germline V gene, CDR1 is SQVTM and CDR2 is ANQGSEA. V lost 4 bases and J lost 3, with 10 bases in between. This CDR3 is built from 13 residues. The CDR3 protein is CSVATGNNQPQHF. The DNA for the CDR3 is TGCAGCGTTGCCACAGGGAACAATCAGCCCCAGCATTTT.

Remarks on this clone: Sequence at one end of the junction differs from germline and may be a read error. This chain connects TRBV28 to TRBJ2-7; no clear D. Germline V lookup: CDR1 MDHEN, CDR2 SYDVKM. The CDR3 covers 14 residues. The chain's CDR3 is CASSFPTESYGQYF. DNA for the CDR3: TGTGCCAGCAGCTTCCCGACTGAAAGCTACGGGCAGTACTTC.

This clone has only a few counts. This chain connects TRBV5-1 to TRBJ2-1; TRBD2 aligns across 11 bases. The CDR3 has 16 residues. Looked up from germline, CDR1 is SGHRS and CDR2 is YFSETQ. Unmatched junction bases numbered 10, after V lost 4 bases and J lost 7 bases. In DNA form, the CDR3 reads TGCGCCAGCAGCCCCATAGCGGGAGGGCTGGGAAATGAGCAGTTCTTC. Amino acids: CASSPIAGGLGNEQFF.

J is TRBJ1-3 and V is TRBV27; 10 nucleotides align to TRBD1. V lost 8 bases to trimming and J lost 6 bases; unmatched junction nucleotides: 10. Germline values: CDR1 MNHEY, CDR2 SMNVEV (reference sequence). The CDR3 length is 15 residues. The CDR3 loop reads CASGPFGTGENTIYF. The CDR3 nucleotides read TGTGCCAGCGGACCCTTCGGGACAGGGGAAAACACCATATATTTT.

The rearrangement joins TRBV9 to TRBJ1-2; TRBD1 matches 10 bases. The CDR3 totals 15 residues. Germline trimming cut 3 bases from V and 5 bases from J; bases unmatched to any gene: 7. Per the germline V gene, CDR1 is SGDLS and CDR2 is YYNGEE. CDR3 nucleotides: TGTGCCAGCAGCGCCGGGACAGGGGTCGAATATGGCTACACCTTC. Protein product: CASSAGTGVEYGYTF.

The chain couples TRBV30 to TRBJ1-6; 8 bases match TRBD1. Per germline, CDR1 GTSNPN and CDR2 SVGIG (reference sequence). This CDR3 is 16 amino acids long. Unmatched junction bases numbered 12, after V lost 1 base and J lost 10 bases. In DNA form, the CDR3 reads TGTGCCTGGAGTGCCAGCCGGACAGGGTTAAGCTCACCCCTCCACTTT. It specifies CAWSASRTGLSSPLHF.

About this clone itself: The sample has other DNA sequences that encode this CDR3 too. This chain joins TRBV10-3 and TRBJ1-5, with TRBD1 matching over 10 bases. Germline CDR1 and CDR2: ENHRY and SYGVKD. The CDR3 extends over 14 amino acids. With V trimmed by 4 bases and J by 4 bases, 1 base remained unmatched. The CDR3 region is CAISGQGANQPQHF. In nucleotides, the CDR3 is TGTGCCATCAGTGGACAGGGGGCTAATCAGCCCCAGCATTTT.

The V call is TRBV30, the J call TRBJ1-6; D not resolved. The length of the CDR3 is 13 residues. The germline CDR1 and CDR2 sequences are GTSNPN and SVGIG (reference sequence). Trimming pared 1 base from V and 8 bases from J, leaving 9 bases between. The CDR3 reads CAWSGRQDSPLHF. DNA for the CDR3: TGTGCCTGGAGTGGTCGGCAGGATTCACCCCTCCACTTT.

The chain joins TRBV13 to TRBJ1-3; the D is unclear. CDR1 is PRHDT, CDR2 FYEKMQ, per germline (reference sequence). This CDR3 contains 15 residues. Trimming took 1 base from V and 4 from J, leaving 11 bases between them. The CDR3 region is CASSLDWRLGNTIYF. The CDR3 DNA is TGTGCCAGCAGCTTAGATTGGAGGCTGGGAAACACCATATATTTT.

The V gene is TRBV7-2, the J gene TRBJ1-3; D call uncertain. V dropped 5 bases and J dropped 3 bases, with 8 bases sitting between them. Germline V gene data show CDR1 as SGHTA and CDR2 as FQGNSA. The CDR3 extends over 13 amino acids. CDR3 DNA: TGTGCCAGCAGCATTTCGTATGGAAACACCATATATTTT. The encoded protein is CASSISYGNTIYF.

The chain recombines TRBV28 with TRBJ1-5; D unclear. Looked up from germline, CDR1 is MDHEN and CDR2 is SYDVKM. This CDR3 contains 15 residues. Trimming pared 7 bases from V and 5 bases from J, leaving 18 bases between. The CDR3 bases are TGTGCCAGCACCAAGTCCCCACCTCGGGATCAGCCCCAGCATTTT. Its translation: CASTKSPPRDQPQHF.

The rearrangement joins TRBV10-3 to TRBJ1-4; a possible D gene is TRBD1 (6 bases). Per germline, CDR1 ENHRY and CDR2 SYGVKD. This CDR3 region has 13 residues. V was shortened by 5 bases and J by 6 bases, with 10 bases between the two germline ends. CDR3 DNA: TGTGCCATCAGTTGGGGGCAAGATGAAAAACTGTTTTTT. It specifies CAISWGQDEKLFF.

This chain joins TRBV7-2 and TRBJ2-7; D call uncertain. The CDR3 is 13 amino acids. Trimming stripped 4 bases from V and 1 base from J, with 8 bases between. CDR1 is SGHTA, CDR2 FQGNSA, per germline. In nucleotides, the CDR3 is TGTGCCAGCAGCTCGCACAGTTCCTACGAGCAGTACTTC. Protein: CASSSHSSYEQYF.

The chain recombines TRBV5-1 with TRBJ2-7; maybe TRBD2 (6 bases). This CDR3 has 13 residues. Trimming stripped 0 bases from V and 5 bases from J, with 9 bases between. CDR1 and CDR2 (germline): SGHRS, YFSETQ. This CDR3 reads CASSLVGGDEQYF. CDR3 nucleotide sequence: TGCGCCAGCAGCTTGGTCGGGGGAGACGAGCAGTACTTC.

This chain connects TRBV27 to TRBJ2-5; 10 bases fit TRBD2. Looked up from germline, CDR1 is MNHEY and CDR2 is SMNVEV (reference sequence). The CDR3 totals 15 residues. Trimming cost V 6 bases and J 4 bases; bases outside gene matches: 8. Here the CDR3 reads CASRLAGVGGETQYF. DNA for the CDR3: TGTGCCAGCAGGCTAGCGGGAGTGGGAGGAGAGACCCAGTACTTC.

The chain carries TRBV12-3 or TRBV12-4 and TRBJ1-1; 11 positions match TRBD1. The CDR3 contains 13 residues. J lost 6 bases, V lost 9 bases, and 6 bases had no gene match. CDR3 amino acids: CASRDRGFAEAFF. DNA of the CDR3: TGTGCCAGTAGGGACAGGGGGTTCGCTGAAGCTTTCTTT.

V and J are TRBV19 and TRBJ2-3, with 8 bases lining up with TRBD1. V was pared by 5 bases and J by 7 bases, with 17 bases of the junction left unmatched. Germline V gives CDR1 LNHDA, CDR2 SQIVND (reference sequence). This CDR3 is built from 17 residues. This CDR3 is CASSPRPGGSPFHTQYF. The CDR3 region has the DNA TGTGCCAGTAGTCCTCGCCCAGGGGGCTCTCCTTTCCATACGCAGTATTTT. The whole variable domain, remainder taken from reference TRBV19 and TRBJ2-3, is DGGITQSPKYLFRKEGQNVTLSCEQNLNHDAMYWYRQDPGQGLRLIYYSQIVNDFQKGDIAEGYSVSREKKESFPLTVTSAQKNPTAFYLCASSPRPGGSPFHTQYFGPGTRLTVL.

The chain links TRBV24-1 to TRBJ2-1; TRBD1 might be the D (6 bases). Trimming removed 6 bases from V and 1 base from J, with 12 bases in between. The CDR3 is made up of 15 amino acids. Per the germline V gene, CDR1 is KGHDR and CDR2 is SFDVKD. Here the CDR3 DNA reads TGTGCCACCAGTACGACAGGACTTTCCTACAATGAGCAGTTCTTC. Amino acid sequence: CATSTTGLSYNEQFF.